This TCR beta chain originates from a study of cytomegalovirus exposure and HLA in healthy donors. Turning to the study itself: HLA-typed donors were the source of approximately 86 million unique TCRs held in an early data release. Whole-study findings and limits: Three of the chains that were CMV-associated were confirmed in vitro to be specific for CMV antigens. TCR beta V- and J-gene trimming was later associated with a missense DCLRE1C variant.

This CDR3 region has 15 residues. Germline trimming cut 0 bases from V and 1 base from J; bases unmatched to any gene: 0. Germline CDR1 reads MNHNS; CDR2 reads SASEGT. Details on this clone: The antigen is undetermined.

PCR involved 60 Vbeta and 13 Jbeta primers. TCRdb keeps only in-frame clones here, not all; method: immunoSEQ multiplex PCR. The sample consists of around 150,000 clones, over 70% of them appearing once. Sequenced: PBMCs. The chain recombines TRBV6-1 with TRBJ2-3; 8 nucleotides align to TRBD2. The source of this sequence is a woman aged 25 to 39 in good health and CMV-seronegative. CDR3 protein: CASSEARGGTDTQYF. The CDR3 DNA reads as TGTGCCAGCAGTGAAGCGCGGGGGGGCACAGATACGCAGTATTTT.